The 26 T cell receptor beta chains reported below all come from one sample, sequenced in a study of radiotherapy plus CTLA-4 blockade in lung cancer. Libraries were prepared by immunoSEQ multiplex PCR; TCRdb keeps only in-frame clonotypes and omits some of them. The repertoire holds 45,000 to 60,000 clones, with 75% to 85% as singletons. Source: peripheral blood, taken from a patient treated with radiotherapy plus ipilimumab. The receptors derive from a human donor with non-small cell lung cancer who had stable disease on radiotherapy plus ipilimumab.

V is TRBV7-8 and J is TRBJ2-3; weak D call: TRBD2 (6 bases). The CDR3 consists of 15 residues. CDR1 SGHVS and CDR2 FQNEAQ come from the germline V gene. V dropped 6 bases and J dropped 3 bases, with 16 bases sitting between them. CDR3 nucleotides: TGTGCCAGCAGTCAAAGGCGGGATACGACAGATACGCAGTATTTT. Amino acids: CASSQRRDTTDTQYF.

V and J are TRBV7-6 and TRBJ2-5, with TRBD2 as a possible D gene (6 bases). The CDR3 consists of 14 residues. Germline V CDR1 and CDR2: SGHVS, FNYEAQ. Trimming removed 3 bases from V and 2 bases from J, with 10 bases in between. CDR3 residues: CASSLAGRQETQYF. In DNA, the CDR3 is TGTGCCAGCAGCTTGGCGGGGCGGCAAGAGACCCAGTACTTC.

The genes are TRBV7-9 and TRBJ2-5; TRBD2 matches 8 bases. The CDR3 contains 15 residues. The ends lost 4 bases at V and 4 bases at J; junction bases unmatched: 8. Germline loops: CDR1 SEHNR, CDR2 FQNEAQ (reference sequence). In DNA, the CDR3 is TGTGCCAGCAGCTCCGGGGCGGGGGGACGAGAGACCCAGTACTTC. Protein sequence: CASSSGAGGRETQYF.

The V gene is TRBV10-3, the J gene TRBJ1-3, with a weak D call TRBD1 (5 bases). V was clipped by 6 bases and J by 3 bases, with 12 bases between them. CDR3 size: 14 residues. The germline V gene has CDR1 ENHRY and CDR2 SYGVKD. The CDR3 is CAIRSDIFGNTIYF. The DNA for the CDR3 is TGTGCCATCAGGTCGGACATTTTTGGAAACACCATATATTTT.

The J gene is TRBJ2-7, the V gene TRBV7-9; TRBD2 matches at 15 bases. The CDR3 length is 16 residues. Germline CDR1 reads SEHNR; CDR2 reads FQNEAQ (reference sequence). The V gene end was trimmed by 5 bases and the J gene end by 0 bases; junction bases not matched to a gene: 2. CDR3: CASSRTSGRASYEQYF. The CDR3 DNA sequence: TGTGCCAGCAGCCGGACTAGCGGGAGGGCCTCCTACGAGCAGTACTTC.

This chain links TRBV27 with TRBJ2-5; D remains unclear. The J call could be wrong; TRBJ2-7 is a better fit for the DNA end. CDR1 is MNHEY and CDR2 is SMNVEV in the germline V gene (reference sequence). This CDR3 contains 12 residues. CDR3 in DNA: TGTGCCAGCATTGGGCAGACCTACGAGCAGTACTTC. The encoded protein is CASIGQTYEQYF.

This clone was detected a few times. The chain uses TRBV28 and TRBJ2-7; 7 positions match TRBD2. The junction had 9 bases not matched to a gene; V was cut back by 6 bases and J by 4 bases. This CDR3 has 14 residues. Germline V CDR1 and CDR2: MDHEN, SYDVKM. CDR3 nucleotide sequence: TGTGCCAGCAGGGGTGGCGGGAGAGGTTACGAGCAGTACTTC. It translates to CASRGGGRGYEQYF.

The genes are TRBV23-1 and TRBJ2-7; 7 nucleotides agree with TRBD2. TRBV23-1 is an open reading frame whose function is uncertain. The CDR3 spans 14 residues. After removal of 7 bases from V and 1 base from J, the junction contained 7 bases not matched to a gene. This chain's CDR3 is CASTGGRGSYEQYF. The CDR3 DNA is TGCGCCAGCACGGGGGGACGAGGATCCTACGAGCAGTACTTC.

The chain is built from TRBV4-2 and TRBJ2-1; D is perhaps TRBD2 (6 bases). The V end lost 0 bases, the J end lost 5 bases, and 11 bases lay between the germline ends. Looked up from germline, CDR1 is LGHNA and CDR2 is YNFKEQ. The CDR3 is made up of 15 amino acids. The CDR3 loop is CASSQDGRTNNEQFF. The DNA for the CDR3 is TGTGCCAGCAGCCAAGATGGGAGGACTAACAATGAGCAGTTCTTC.

This chain uses TRBV18 with TRBJ1-2; TRBD1 aligns across 7 bases. The CDR3 spans 13 residues. Trimming removed 6 bases from V and 7 bases from J; junction bases left unmatched: 8. CDR1 is KGHSH and CDR2 is LQKENI in the germline V gene. The CDR3 DNA is TGTGCCAGCTCCCTCGACAGGGCGAGTGGCTACACCTTC. Translating it yields CASSLDRASGYTF.

The rearrangement uses TRBV6-4 and TRBJ2-3; a weak D match, TRBD2 (5 bases). There are 14 residues in the CDR3. The V gene's germline CDR1 is MRHNA and CDR2 SNTAGT. Trimming cost V 5 bases and J 4 bases, with 13 bases left between them. In DNA, the CDR3 is TGTGCCAGCAGTCCCCGGGAACAACCAGATACGCAGTATTTT. This gives the protein CASSPREQPDTQYF.

The chain uses TRBV19 and TRBJ1-1, with unresolved D. The CDR3 extends over 13 amino acids. Germline CDR1 and CDR2: LNHDA and SQIVND (reference sequence). Trimming cost V 9 bases and J 1 base, with 12 bases left between them. CDR3 nucleotide sequence: TGTGCCAGGCCCGGGGAGAGGAACACTGAAGCTTTCTTT. Its protein is CARPGERNTEAFF.

The chain couples TRBV27 to TRBJ2-1; D unclear. V lost 7 bases to trimming and J lost 3 bases, with 13 bases between them. Germline V lookup: CDR1 MNHEY, CDR2 SMNVEV (reference sequence). The CDR3 length is 14 residues. CDR3 region: CASTRRLDYNEQFF. CDR3 nucleotides: TGTGCCAGCACGAGGCGGCTCGACTACAATGAGCAGTTCTTC.

There are a few counts of this clone. This chain connects TRBV7-2 to TRBJ2-7, with 12 bases lining up with TRBD2. Germline V gene data show CDR1 as SGHTA and CDR2 as FQGNSA. The CDR3 is 15 amino acids. J lost 5 bases, V lost 4 bases, and 6 bases had no gene match. CDR3: CASSSSGLAGHEQYF. CDR3 DNA: TGTGCCAGCAGCTCCTCGGGACTAGCGGGCCACGAGCAGTACTTC.

The chain recombines TRBV5-1 with TRBJ2-1; 15 nucleotides agree with TRBD2. V lost 2 bases and J lost 9; bases outside the gene matches: 12. The CDR3 runs to 18 residues. The germline V gene encodes CDR1 SGHRS and CDR2 YFSETQ. The CDR3 here is CASSFQPGLAGGGGEQFF. The CDR3 DNA reads as TGCGCCAGCAGCTTTCAGCCGGGACTAGCGGGAGGAGGGGGTGAGCAGTTCTTC. Drawing the rest from reference TRBV5-1 and TRBJ2-1, the complete variable domain is KAGVTQTPRYLIKTRGQQVTLSCSPISGHRSVSWYQQTPGQGLQFLFEYFSETQRNKGNFPGRFSGRQFSNSRSEMNVSTLELGDSALYLCASSFQPGLAGGGGEQFFGPGTRLTVL.

This chain uses TRBV2 with TRBJ1-4; D is unresolved. Germline CDR1 reads SNHLY; CDR2 reads FYNNEI. With 6 bases removed from V and 7 bases from J, the gap between germline ends came to 18 bases. The CDR3 covers 15 residues. The CDR3 DNA reads as TGTGCCAGCAGCAAAGGAGGGCGGAGAGGTGAAAAACTGTTTTTT. Its translation: CASSKGGRRGEKLFF.

V usage is TRBV5-1 and J usage is TRBJ2-3; D gene ambiguous. The CDR3 is made up of 15 amino acids. Germline V gene sequence: CDR1 SGHRS, CDR2 YFSETQ. Between the trimmed V and J ends, which lost 0 bases and 4 bases, there was a span of 12 bases. For the CDR3, the DNA is TGCGCCAGCAGCTTGGGTTCGGGTTTTGCAGATACGCAGTATTTT. Its protein is CASSLGSGFADTQYF.

V usage is TRBV27 and J usage is TRBJ1-5; 10 bases map to TRBD1. J was trimmed by 0 bases and V by 6 bases; bases with no gene match: 11. Per germline, CDR1 MNHEY and CDR2 SMNVEV (reference sequence). The CDR3 contains 18 residues. CDR3 nucleotides: TGTGCCAGCAGCCGACAGGGGGCGCGAGGTCGTAGCAATCAGCCCCAGCATTTT. It translates to CASSRQGARGRSNQPQHF.

V usage is TRBV6-4 and J usage is TRBJ2-7, with 7 bases that match TRBD1. This CDR3 is 14 amino acids long. Looked up from germline, CDR1 is MRHNA and CDR2 is SNTAGT. The trim removed 8 bases at V and 5 bases at J, leaving 12 bases unmatched. CDR3 DNA sequence: TGTGCCAGCCAGGGGGAGTATTTCGAGAACGAGCAGTACTTC. Its translation: CASQGEYFENEQYF.

The chain couples TRBV7-2 to TRBJ2-1; D not certain. The CDR3 is made up of 15 amino acids. Between the trimmed V and J ends, which lost 0 bases and 0 bases, there was a span of 6 bases. Germline V gene data show CDR1 as SGHTA and CDR2 as FQGNSA. The CDR3 region is CASSLARISYNEQFF. The DNA of the CDR3 is TGTGCCAGCAGCTTAGCTCGTATCTCCTACAATGAGCAGTTCTTC.

This sequence joins TRBV5-1 and TRBJ2-5; 7 bases are a match to TRBD2. The CDR3 spans 13 residues. CDR1 and CDR2 (germline): SGHRS, YFSETQ. After removal of 2 bases from V and 11 bases from J, the junction contained 9 bases not matched to a gene. CDR3 sequence: CASSLGGSSEQYF. The DNA of the CDR3 is TGCGCCAGCAGCTTAGGCGGGAGTAGTGAGCAGTACTTC.

The chain joins TRBV7-3 to TRBJ2-7; TRBD2 agrees at 8 bases. CDR1 and CDR2 from the germline V gene are SGHTA and FQGTGA. J lost 5 bases, V lost 5 bases, and 5 bases had no gene match. The CDR3 loop spans 13 amino acids. As DNA, the CDR3 is TGTGCCAGCAGCCCCGGACTAGCCAACGAGCAGTACTTC. Translated, it gives CASSPGLANEQYF.

The chain combines TRBV7-2 with TRBJ1-1; D gene ambiguous. V lost 5 bases and J 1 base, leaving 11 bases between the germline ends. Germline-derived CDR1 and CDR2 are SGHTA and FQGNSA. The CDR3 is 14 amino acids. CDR3: CASSPTRGNTEAFF. As DNA, the CDR3 is TGTGCCAGCAGCCCTACAAGAGGGAACACTGAAGCTTTCTTT.

The chain joins TRBV2 to TRBJ2-3; the match to TRBD2 covers 7 bases. V lost 11 bases to trimming and J lost 3 bases; unmatched junction nucleotides: 2. The CDR3 totals 11 residues. Germline V gene data show CDR1 as SNHLY and CDR2 as FYNNEI. DNA for the CDR3: TGTGCCGGGGGGGAGACAGATACGCAGTATTTT. This codes for CAGGETDTQYF.

This rearrangement joins TRBV5-1 to TRBJ2-1, with 10 bases lining up with TRBD2. CDR3 length equals 16 residues. The ends lost 0 bases at V and 4 bases at J; junction bases unmatched: 4. The V gene's germline CDR1 is SGHRS and CDR2 YFSETQ. CDR3 sequence: CASSLVGTSAYNEQFF. CDR3 coding DNA: TGCGCCAGCAGCTTGGTGGGGACTAGCGCTTACAATGAGCAGTTCTTC.

The J gene is TRBJ1-3, the V gene TRBV7-9, with D possibly matching TRBD1 (5 bases). The germline CDR1 and CDR2 sequences are SEHNR and FQNEAQ (reference sequence). This CDR3 is built from 16 residues. V lost 6 bases and J 0 bases, leaving 15 bases between the germline ends. The CDR3 protein is CASSLQEGLSGNTIYF. CDR3 coding DNA: TGTGCCAGCAGTCTTCAAGAGGGACTCTCTGGAAACACCATATATTTT.